A single sample is the source of the 31 T cell receptor beta chains below, sequenced in a study of breast tumors, draining lymph nodes, adjacent tissues. Breast cancer patients provided tissue from their axillary draining lymph nodes. TCRdb re-derived calls from the multiplex PCR reads in MiXCR, one entry per CDR3 protein. The data contain fewer than 85,000 distinct CDR3 sequences, roughly a fifth of them seen just once; the ten biggest clones take up approximately 2.5%. The material sequenced was axillary lymph node tissue. These receptors originate from a female donor with breast cancer. Some clones in this sample may be carry-over from other donors' samples.

Ten or more counts support this clonotype. The J gene is TRBJ1-2, the V gene TRBV10-3; the D is unclear. CDR3 length: 13 amino acids. The V end lost 2 bases, the J end lost 4 bases, and 8 bases lay between the germline ends. Germline CDR1 and CDR2: ENHRY and SYGVKD. This CDR3 is CAISEVGSYGYTF. CDR3 DNA sequence: TGTGCCATCAGTGAGGTAGGGAGCTATGGCTACACCTTC.

This clonotype was seen at least ten times. The rearrangement joins TRBV6-6 to TRBJ2-3; 9 bases fit TRBD2. The CDR3 is 18 residues long. V lost 6 bases to trimming and J lost 2 bases; unmatched junction nucleotides: 15. Germline values: CDR1 MNHNY, CDR2 SVGAGI (reference sequence). CDR3 coding DNA: TGTGCCAGCAGCCCCGTGGGTAGCGGGAGTTCCGACACAGATACGCAGTATTTT. Its translation: CASSPVGSGSSDTDTQYF.

This clonotype was recorded at least ten times. The chain employs TRBV7-3 and TRBJ1-3; D might be TRBD1 (6 bases). Looked up from germline, CDR1 is SGHTA and CDR2 is FQGTGA. The V gene lost 3 bases and the J gene lost 3 bases, with 12 bases spanning the gap. This CDR3 is 15 amino acids long. CDR3 in DNA: TGTGCCAGCAGCTTGAGCGGGGGCTTTGGAAACACCATATATTTT. Translated, it gives CASSLSGGFGNTIYF.

This clonotype was counted many times. V and J are TRBV7-6 and TRBJ2-7; D is perhaps TRBD1 (6 bases). Deletions cut 5 bases from V and 5 bases from J, with 19 bases between. Germline assignment: CDR1 SGHVS and CDR2 FNYEAQ. The length of the CDR3 is 15 residues. The CDR3 DNA reads as TGTGCCAGCAGCCCCTCTCAGGGGAGCGGACACGAGCAGTACTTC. It specifies CASSPSQGSGHEQYF.

This clonotype occurred many times. CDR3 sequence: CASSYLTVTGSPYEQYF. DNA for the CDR3: TGTGCCAGCAGTTACTTGACGGTTACAGGGTCCCCTTACGAGCAGTACTTC. V is TRBV6-5 and J is TRBJ2-7, with D maybe TRBD1 (6 bases). Trimming pared 1 base from V and 4 bases from J, leaving 20 bases between. Germline V lookup: CDR1 MNHEY, CDR2 SVGAGI. This CDR3 spans 17 amino acids.

There are many counts of this clonotype. The chain links TRBV7-9 to TRBJ2-6; no definite D call. V dropped 1 base and J dropped 0 bases, with 10 bases sitting between them. Germline-derived CDR1 and CDR2 are SEHNR and FQNEAQ (reference sequence). The CDR3 spans 17 residues. The CDR3 bases are TGTGCCAGCAGCTTAGGTTTTGGGGACTCTGGGGCCAACGTCCTGACTTTC. It specifies CASSLGFGDSGANVLTF. Variable domain in full (rest from reference TRBV7-9 and TRBJ2-6): DTGVSQNPRHKITKRGQNVTFRCDPISEHNRLYWYRQTLGQGPEFLTYFQNEAQLEKSRLLSDRFSAERPKGSFSTLEIQRTEQGDSAMYLCASSLGFGDSGANVLTFGAGSRLTVL.

This clonotype was recorded at least ten times. The gene calls are TRBV4-3 and TRBJ1-2, with D perhaps TRBD1 (5 bases). Germline V gives CDR1 LGHNA, CDR2 YSLEER. V gave up 3 bases and J gave up 5 bases, with 13 bases separating them. CDR3 length: 14 amino acids. The CDR3 nucleotides read TGCGCCAGCAGCCATTACGGGACGGATTATGGCTACACCTTC. Translation gives CASSHYGTDYGYTF.

Of note for this clonotype: Sequence at one end of the junction differs from germline and may be a read error. V gene TRBV6-1 combines with J gene TRBJ2-5; no clear D gene. The CDR3 loop spans 13 amino acids. Germline loops: CDR1 MNHNS, CDR2 SASEGT. The CDR3 is CASSERYAEIQYF. Written as DNA, the CDR3 is TGTGCCAGCAGTGAGAGGTATGCAGAGATCCAGTACTTC.

This clonotype was seen repeatedly, ten times or more. The genes are TRBV6-5 and TRBJ2-7, with D uncertain. Germline V gene data show CDR1 as MNHEY and CDR2 as SVGAGI. The CDR3 has 15 amino acids. V lost 2 bases and J 5 bases, leaving 16 bases between the germline ends. The CDR3 bases are TGTGCCAGCAGTTACGAAGGTTCGGGTACCCACGAGCAGTACTTC. This translates into CASSYEGSGTHEQYF.

This clonotype was observed a few times. This chain uses TRBV19 with TRBJ2-7; either TRBD1 or TRBD2 may supply D (5 bases each). Germline lookup yields CDR1 LNHDA and CDR2 SQIVND (reference sequence). V lost 0 bases to trimming and J lost 0 bases, with 15 bases between them. The CDR3 has 17 residues. The CDR3 nucleotides are TGTGCCAGTAGTATAGATCGTGAGGGGCCCGGCTCCTACGAGCAGTACTTC. Its translation is CASSIDREGPGSYEQYF.

The chain uses TRBV30 and TRBJ1-5, with D maybe TRBD1 (6 bases). Germline V gene data show CDR1 as GTSNPN and CDR2 as SVGIG (reference sequence). This CDR3 contains 12 residues. With 7 bases removed from V and 2 bases from J, the gap between germline ends came to 9 bases. CDR3 nucleotide sequence: TGTGCCTACAGACAGGGCAATCAGCCCCAGCATTTT. Residues: CAYRQGNQPQHF.

This clonotype has a count of ten or more. This chain connects TRBV20-1 to TRBJ2-2; TRBD1 might be the D (8 bases). This CDR3 spans 15 amino acids. Germline V gene sequence: CDR1 DFQATT, CDR2 SNEGSKA (reference sequence). Trimming removed 5 bases at V and 0 bases at J, with 13 bases between. The CDR3 DNA reads as TGCAGTGCTGTACAGGGGGGGACGAACACCGGGGAGCTGTTTTTT. It translates to CSAVQGGTNTGELFF.

The chain employs TRBV7-2 and TRBJ2-7; 11 nucleotides agree with TRBD2. The germline CDR1 and CDR2 sequences are SGHTA and FQGNSA. With V trimmed by 8 bases and J by 8 bases, 8 bases remained unmatched. CDR3 length: 13 amino acids. In DNA, the CDR3 is TGTGCCAGCTGGAGGCTAGCGGGAGGAAAGCAGTACTTC. Protein product: CASWRLAGGKQYF.

Points on this clonotype: A read error may be the cause here, since a much bigger clone is one base away. The chain employs TRBV6-1 and TRBJ2-6; no firm D call. V was clipped by 8 bases and J by 2 bases, with 7 bases between them. Germline V CDR1 and CDR2: MNHNS, SASEGT. The CDR3 sequence is 13 residues long. The CDR3 DNA reads as TGTGCCAGCGATGAGGCTGGGGCCAACGTCCTGACTTTC. Protein: CASDEAGANVLTF.

This clonotype was found many times. The chain links TRBV29-1 to TRBJ1-2, with 10 nucleotides matching TRBD1. This CDR3 comprises 13 residues. Germline CDR1 SQVTM, CDR2 ANQGSEA. The V and J ends lost 7 bases and 4 bases, in that order; junction bases with no gene match: 6. The CDR3 sequence: CSARTGGGYGYTF. CDR3 in DNA: TGCAGCGCCCGGACAGGGGGGGGCTATGGCTACACCTTC. The full variable domain, rest sourced from reference TRBV29-1 and TRBJ1-2, is SAVISQKPSRDICQRGTSLTIQCQVDSQVTMMFWYRQQPGQSLTLIATANQGSEATYESGFVIDKFPISRPNLTFSTLTVSNMSPEDSSIYLCSARTGGGYGYTFGSGTRLTVV.

Regarding this clonotype: One base away lies a much larger clone, so this may be a sequencing read error. The chain links TRBV27 to TRBJ1-2, with no clear D. Germline CDR1 is MNHEY and CDR2 is SMNVEV (reference sequence). The CDR3 has 13 amino acids. The CDR3 loop is CASAPAANYGYAF. Here the CDR3 DNA reads TGTGCCAGCGCCCCGGCAGCTAACTATGGCTACGCCTTC.

This clonotype was seen repeatedly, ten times or more. The CDR3 region has the DNA TGCGCCAGCAGCCCGGAAGGCAGGGGGACCGAGCAGTACTTC. This translates into CASSPEGRGTEQYF. The chain employs TRBV5-1 and TRBJ2-7, with 7 bases that match TRBD1. Germline V gene sequence: CDR1 SGHRS, CDR2 YFSETQ. After removal of 4 bases from V and 6 bases from J, the junction contained 10 bases not matched to a gene. The CDR3 has 14 residues.

This clonotype showed up many times. V usage is TRBV2 and J usage is TRBJ2-5; maybe TRBD1 (6 bases). This CDR3 region has 15 residues. Per germline, CDR1 SNHLY and CDR2 FYNNEI. Trimming took off 4 bases at V and 5 bases at J, with 17 bases between the two ends. The DNA of the CDR3 is TGTGCCAGCAGTGGGGGTACAGGGAACGAGGAGACCCAGTACTTC. Translated: CASSGGTGNEETQYF. Based on the CDR3 plus reference TRBV2 and TRBJ2-5, the full variable domain is EPEVTQTPSHQVTQMGQEVILRCVPISNHLYFYWYRQILGQKVEFLVSFYNNEISEKSEIFDDQFSVERPDGSNFTLKIRSTKLEDSAMYFCASSGGTGNEETQYFGPGTRLLVL.

This clonotype appeared many times. The rearrangement joins TRBV5-4 to TRBJ1-3, with a tentative D call TRBD1 (6 bases). Trimming pared 3 bases from V and 4 bases from J, leaving 11 bases between. Germline CDR1 SGHNT, CDR2 YYREEE (reference sequence). The CDR3 sequence is 14 residues long. In nucleotides, the CDR3 is TGTGCCAGCAGCTCGGGACAAAGGGGAAACACCATATATTTT. As protein: CASSSGQRGNTIYF.

This clonotype showed up many times. The V and J genes are TRBV20-1 and TRBJ2-7; either TRBD1 or TRBD2 may supply D (5 bases each). Trimming cost V 5 bases and J 5 bases, with 16 bases left between them. From germline, CDR1 is DFQATT and CDR2 SNEGSKA (reference sequence). This CDR3 contains 13 residues. The CDR3 DNA reads as TGCAGTGCTCATGGAGGCAGGGTAGACGAGCAGTACTTC. Translation: CSAHGGRVDEQYF.

The chain recombines TRBV28 with TRBJ2-1; 11 nucleotides agree with TRBD2. J gave up 10 bases and V 5 bases, and 7 bases lay outside the gene matches. The length of the CDR3 is 14 residues. Germline V gene sequence: CDR1 MDHEN, CDR2 SYDVKM. The CDR3 DNA reads TGTGCCAGCAGTCAACCGGGACTAGCGGAAGAGCAGTTCTTC. This sequence encodes CASSQPGLAEEQFF.

Ten or more counts support this clonotype. The chain recombines TRBV7-2 with TRBJ1-3; D possibly corresponds to TRBD1 (6 bases). The CDR3 extends over 14 amino acids. Germline V gene data show CDR1 as SGHTA and CDR2 as FQGNSA. With 5 bases removed from V and 3 bases from J, the gap between germline ends came to 11 bases. The CDR3 here is CASSVQGGGNTIYF. CDR3 nucleotide sequence: TGTGCCAGCAGCGTACAGGGCGGTGGAAACACCATATATTTT.

This clonotype was recorded at least ten times. This rearrangement joins TRBV20-1 to TRBJ2-1; D may be TRBD1 (6 bases). From germline, CDR1 is DFQATT and CDR2 SNEGSKA (reference sequence). V lost 3 bases and J lost 0, with 18 bases in between. CDR3 length: 17 amino acids. The chain's CDR3 is CSASKDSRVASYNEQFF. The CDR3 DNA reads TGCAGTGCTAGTAAGGACAGCCGTGTTGCCTCCTACAATGAGCAGTTCTTC.

Comment on this clonotype: With a much larger clone just one base away, this may be a read error. V usage is TRBV6-2 or TRBV6-3 and J usage is TRBJ1-2; D gene ambiguous. CDR3 length: 12 amino acids. CDR1 and CDR2 (germline): MNHEY, SVGEGT. The CDR3, as DNA: TGTGCCAGCAGTTTGGGTGTCGGTGGCTACATCTTC. It specifies CASSLGVGGYIF.

This clonotype has a handful of counts. The rearrangement uses TRBV5-4 and TRBJ1-2; D is ambiguous. CDR1 is SGHNT and CDR2 is YYREEE in the germline V gene (reference sequence). The CDR3 has 15 amino acids. V was pared by 1 base and J by 0 bases, with 10 bases between. CDR3 nucleotides: TGTGCCAGCAGCTTGTCGTCAGCTGCTAACTATGGCTACACCTTC. This gives the protein CASSLSSAANYGYTF.

Concerning this clonotype: An end of the junction does not agree with germline; a read error may underlie this. The rearrangement joins TRBV12-3 or TRBV12-4 to TRBJ2-7; the match to TRBD2 covers 7 bases. The CDR3 is 13 amino acids. The CDR3 DNA is TGCGTCAGCGCGGCGGGAGACCGGTACGAGCAGTACTTC. Its translation: CVSAAGDRYEQYF.

This clonotype was counted a few times. With a much larger clone just one base away, this may be a read error. V is TRBV4-2 and J is TRBJ2-1; TRBD1 matches at 7 bases. Unmatched junction bases numbered 2, after V lost 0 bases and J lost 3 bases. The V gene's germline CDR1 is LGHNA and CDR2 YNFKEQ. The CDR3 runs 15 residues. The CDR3 DNA sequence: TGTGCCAGCAGCCAAGAAAGGGACAGCTACAATGAGCAGTTCTTC. Translating gives CASSQERDSYNEQFF.

With respect to this clonotype: With a much larger clone just one base away, this may be a read error. The chain links TRBV6-1 to TRBJ2-3; 13 positions match TRBD2. The CDR3 totals 16 residues. Germline CDR1 is MNHNS and CDR2 is SASEGT. The CDR3 DNA is TGTGCCAGCACCGGACTAGCGGGAGTCGGCACAGATACGCAGTGTTTT. Translating it yields CASTGLAGVGTDTQCF.

There are many counts of this clonotype. The chain is built from TRBV5-1 and TRBJ2-3; D call uncertain. The ends were cut back, 0 bases at V and 0 bases at J, with 8 bases in the middle. Germline V gene lookup returns CDR1 SGHRS and CDR2 YFSETQ. The CDR3 is 15 amino acids. This chain's CDR3 is CASSLVGFSTDTQYF. CDR3 nucleotides: TGCGCCAGCAGCTTGGTTGGGTTTAGCACAGATACGCAGTATTTT.

This chain joins TRBV5-1 and TRBJ1-3; weak D call: TRBD1 (5 bases). Germline assignment: CDR1 SGHRS and CDR2 YFSETQ. Trimming shortened V by 4 bases and J by 0 bases, and 8 bases separated the two germline ends. This CDR3 has 14 residues. The CDR3: CASSDRNSGNTIYF. The DNA for the CDR3 is TGCGCCAGCAGCGACAGAAACTCTGGAAACACCATATATTTT.

This clonotype has a count of ten or more. The genes are TRBV2 and TRBJ2-3, with 9 nucleotides matching TRBD2. After removal of 8 bases from V and 5 bases from J, the junction contained 8 bases not matched to a gene. Per the germline V gene, CDR1 is SNHLY and CDR2 is FYNNEI. The CDR3 consists of 14 residues. The CDR3 loop reads CASAWASGKDTQYF. The CDR3 DNA follows: TGTGCCAGCGCTTGGGCTAGCGGGAAAGATACGCAGTATTTT.